This T cell receptor beta chain was captured in a study of blood T cell repertoires in COVID-19. Trimming took off 5 bases at V and 7 bases at J, with 5 bases between the two ends. CDR3 size: 11 residues. CDR1 and CDR2 from the germline V gene are KGHDR and SFDVKD. In the study's own analysis: For nucleated cells, counts were estimated from reference gene primer amplification. Some clones are missing from TCRdb's copy, which holds only in-frame ones; the method was immunoSEQ multiplex PCR. V, J and clone size derive from that table, while D and trimming were established from the DNA sequence. The sample yields tens of thousands of clones, approximately 80% seen once.

This clonotype was obtained from a man in his 70s with active or convalescent COVID-19. The chain carries TRBV24-1 and TRBJ2-4; unclear D gene. Sequenced: peripheral blood. DNA for the CDR3: TGTGCCACCAGTGCAGGTAACATTCAGTACTTC. The encoded protein is CATSAGNIQYF.